The 4 T cell receptor beta chains presented below share a single source sample, sequenced in a study of blood T cell repertoires in COVID-19. The method was immunoSEQ multiplex PCR; TCRdb's version includes in-frame clones alone and lacks a portion of them. Here the sample spans approximately 8,100 clones, more than 80% being singletons. The sequenced material came from peripheral blood. The receptors here all came from a human donor in a cohort sampled during active COVID-19.

CDR3 coding DNA: TGCGCCAGCAGCCAAGATAGGGGCTCTGGGGCCAACGTCCTGACTTTC. Protein: CASSQDRGSGANVLTF. This chain joins TRBV4-3 and TRBJ2-6, with D tentatively TRBD1 (5 bases). The CDR3 totals 16 residues. Germline-derived CDR1 and CDR2 are LGHNA and YSLEER. V lost 0 bases to trimming and J lost 0 bases, with 6 bases between them.

The rearrangement joins TRBV7-2 to TRBJ1-1; 7 bases are shared with TRBD1. V lost 0 bases to trimming and J lost 11 bases; unmatched junction nucleotides: 9. This CDR3 is 14 amino acids long. The V gene's germline CDR1 is SGHTA and CDR2 FQGNSA. For the CDR3, the DNA is TGTGCCAGCAGCTTAGCGCTGTCAGGGGGTATGGCTTTCTTT. Protein: CASSLALSGGMAFF. The variable domain in full, completed from reference TRBV7-2 and TRBJ1-1, reads GAGVSQSPSNKVTEKGKDVELRCDPISGHTALYWYRQSLGQGLEFLIYFQGNSAPDKSGLPSDRFSAERTGGSVSTLTIQRTQQEDSAVYLCASSLALSGGMAFFGQGTRLTVV.

The DNA for the CDR3 is TGTGCTAGTGGCTACCCTCACTCGGGACAGGGGCCCGCAGATTACAATCAGCCCCAGCATTTT. Amino acids: CASGYPHSGQGPADYNQPQHF. This chain connects TRBV12-5 to TRBJ1-5, with TRBD1 matching over 10 bases. CDR3 size: 21 residues. The J segment lost 3 bases and the V segment lost 6 bases, leaving 23 bases of the junction unmatched. Germline CDR1 is LGHNT and CDR2 is FRNRAP.

The J gene is TRBJ2-1, the V gene TRBV11-3; 9 bases are a match to TRBD2. Trimming at V came to 6 bases and at J to 1 base, leaving 7 bases not matched to a gene. The CDR3 is 16 residues long. CDR1 and CDR2 (germline): SGHNT, YENEEA. Written as DNA, the CDR3 is TGTGCCAGCAGTCACTCGACTAGCGGTTCCTACAATGAGCAGTTCTTC. Its protein product is CASSHSTSGSYNEQFF.